The clone carrying this T cell receptor (beta chain) was observed a single time. The data were obtained in a study of blood T cell repertoires in COVID-19. Whole-study context: The analysed material was cDNA or gDNA that came from T cells, B-cell-depleted T cells, or PBMCs.

V was pared by 7 bases and J by 0 bases, with 12 bases between. Germline CDR1 SGHAT, CDR2 FQNNGV. The CDR3 sequence is 14 residues long. Profiled with immunoSEQ multiplex PCR; TCRdb holds only in-frame clones, not every one. The table has over 150,000 clones, 85% to 90% seen once. This receptor was identified in a man aged 40-55 years who had recovered from COVID-19. Input material: PBMCs or T cells enriched from blood (not recorded which). The J gene is TRBJ1-1, the V gene TRBV11-2; D unclear. This CDR3 is CASTQKPLNTEAFF. For the CDR3, the DNA is TGTGCCAGCACCCAGAAACCGTTGAACACTGAAGCTTTCTTT.